Described below is a single T cell receptor (beta chain) sequence and its context. Its matching antigen is unknown. This record comes from a study of chemoradiotherapy in HPV16-positive cancers. Whole-study findings and limits: Non-HPV-specific T cells did not expand in tumors during treatment, whereas candidate HPV-specific clones and E7-related motifs did. For HPV16-positive patients, expanding HPV-responsive T cells associated with longer recurrence-free survival. The functional HPV-specific definition rests on just a couple of HPV16-positive patients.

Over chemoradiotherapy, repertoires were sampled more than once. The method was immunoSEQ multiplex PCR; TCRdb's version includes in-frame clones alone and lacks a portion of them. The sample includes tens of thousands of clones, roughly 93% of them seen just once. Per germline, CDR1 LGHNA and CDR2 YNFKEQ. Between the trimmed V and J ends, which lost 2 bases and 0 bases, there was a span of 19 bases. The CDR3 length is 18 residues. Material: blood, obtained from a patient who underwent chemoradiotherapy. The rearrangement links TRBV4-2 to TRBJ1-1; no reliable D call. This receptor was identified in a human donor with HPV-associated anogenital cancer. CDR3 amino acids: CASSQWEGTDNLNTEAFF. The CDR3, as DNA: TGTGCCAGCAGCCAATGGGAGGGAACAGACAACCTGAACACTGAAGCTTTCTTT.